This T cell receptor beta chain was recovered during a study of identical twins. Broader study findings: Low generation probability was overrepresented in out-of-frame alpha sequences shared by twins. Invariant T cells like MAIT and iNKT could partly confound the zero-insertion analyses.

The table lists this clonotype with a few counts. Its cognate antigen is unknown. Germline V gene lookup returns CDR1 SGHRS and CDR2 YFSETQ. The CDR3 spans 16 residues. V was trimmed by 1 base and J by 4 bases, leaving 17 bases between them. Unique molecular identifiers were present on the cDNA, which also gained a universal primer site by template switching. Each CDR3 protein gets one entry after TCRdb re-called the 5' RACE reads with MiXCR. The sample lists roughly 250,000 distinct CDR3 sequences; over 11% were seen once. The origin of this receptor is a woman under 30 in good health. This rearrangement joins TRBV5-1 to TRBJ1-2; tentatively, D is TRBD1 (5 bases). Sequencing used memory (CD45RO+) T cells sorted from blood. The CDR3 here is CASSLSGDARVYGYTF. CDR3 nucleotides: TGCGCCAGCAGCTTGTCTGGGGACGCCCGGGTCTATGGCTACACCTTC.